Following are 14 T cell receptor beta chains from one sample sequenced in a study of blood T cell repertoires in COVID-19. The method was immunoSEQ multiplex PCR; TCRdb's version includes in-frame clones alone and lacks a portion of them. The data show tens of thousands of clones, around 88% seen once. Sequencing was carried out using peripheral blood. The source of these receptors is a man between 60 and 70 years old with acute or convalescent COVID-19.

CDR3: CASSQRPWTSGNVVNEQYF. CDR3 sequence (DNA): TGTGCCAGCAGCCAAAGGCCCTGGACTAGCGGGAATGTCGTGAACGAGCAGTACTTC. The rearrangement uses TRBV4-2 and TRBJ2-7, with 12 bases fitting TRBD2. Germline V gene sequence: CDR1 LGHNA, CDR2 YNFKEQ. V shed 2 bases and J 5 bases; nucleotides not matched to a gene: 16. The CDR3 sequence is 19 residues long.

The chain employs TRBV7-2 and TRBJ1-6; D gene unclear. V dropped 2 bases and J dropped 14 bases, with 13 bases sitting between them. The CDR3 contains 13 residues. Germline V gives CDR1 SGHTA, CDR2 FQGNSA. The CDR3 nucleotides are TGTGCCAGCAGCTTAAATTCACGGTCGGCCCTCCACTTT. It is translated as CASSLNSRSALHF.

The genes are TRBV11-3 and TRBJ2-7; weak D call: TRBD1 (6 bases). The CDR3 runs to 13 residues. Germline V gene data show CDR1 as SGHNT and CDR2 as YENEEA. Trimming removed 0 bases from V and 7 bases from J, with 10 bases in between. The CDR3 is CASSLDGDMEQYF. In DNA form, the CDR3 reads TGTGCCAGCAGCTTAGATGGGGACATGGAGCAGTACTTC.

The chain joins TRBV6-5 to TRBJ1-2, with 7 bases aligning to TRBD1. Looked up from germline, CDR1 is MNHEY and CDR2 is SVGAGI. The CDR3 has 13 amino acids. The junction had 8 bases not matched to a gene; V was cut back by 8 bases and J by 5 bases. The CDR3 spells CASGNRGPYGYTF. CDR3 sequence (DNA): TGTGCCAGCGGGAACAGGGGTCCTTATGGCTACACCTTC.

For the CDR3, the DNA is TGCGCCAGCAGCCACCCCGATCGCCGGGAGTCCTCCTACAATGAGCAGTTCTTC. It specifies CASSHPDRRESSYNEQFF. The chain combines TRBV4-1 with TRBJ2-1; D may be TRBD2 (6 bases). Germline CDR1 and CDR2: MGHRA and YSYEKL. CDR3 size: 18 residues. The V end was cut by 3 bases, the J end by 0 bases, with 18 bases between.

The chain is built from TRBV28 and TRBJ2-6; D possibly corresponds to TRBD1 (6 bases). This CDR3 has 15 amino acids. Germline lookup yields CDR1 MDHEN and CDR2 SYDVKM. V lost 5 bases to trimming and J lost 1 base, with 9 bases between them. The CDR3: CASSIQGSGANVLTF. CDR3 bases: TGTGCCAGCAGTATACAGGGTTCTGGGGCCAACGTCCTGACTTTC.

The V gene is TRBV4-1, the J gene TRBJ2-4; D may be TRBD2 (6 bases). Germline V gives CDR1 MGHRA, CDR2 YSYEKL. This CDR3 has 17 residues. V was shortened by 0 bases and J by 1 base, with 13 bases between the two germline ends. In nucleotides, the CDR3 is TGCGCCAGCAGCCAAGACGGGAGCGGGTCGGCCAAAAACATTCAGTACTTC. The encoded protein is CASSQDGSGSAKNIQYF.

The chain has TRBV10-3 and TRBJ1-5; D remains ambiguous. Trimming pared 5 bases from V and 4 bases from J, leaving 9 bases between. This CDR3 has 13 residues. Germline CDR1 and CDR2: ENHRY and SYGVKD. CDR3: CAISSSWNQPQHF. The CDR3 region has the DNA TGTGCCATCAGTAGCTCATGGAATCAGCCCCAGCATTTT.

This chain connects TRBV2 to TRBJ2-7; 11 nucleotides align to TRBD2. Per germline, CDR1 SNHLY and CDR2 FYNNEI. The CDR3 is 15 residues long. J gave up 5 bases and V 7 bases, and 10 bases lay outside the gene matches. The CDR3 sequence: CASINSGRGLDEQYF. Here the CDR3 DNA reads TGTGCCAGCATAAATAGCGGGAGGGGGCTCGACGAGCAGTACTTC.

This clone appeared a few times. The chain combines TRBV12-1 with TRBJ2-7; the table assigns TRBD2, which was not confirmed against the DNA. TRBV12-1 has pseudogene status. The CDR3 has 19 residues. The CDR3 reads CASSCPLGLAERITYEQYF. In DNA, the CDR3 is TGTGCCAGCAGCTGTCCCCTGGGACTAGCGGAAAGGATAACCTACGAGCAGTACTTC.

V gene TRBV5-5 combines with J gene TRBJ2-7; D may be TRBD2 (5 bases). The CDR3 consists of 16 residues. Trimming removed 0 bases at V and 4 bases at J, with 17 bases between. Looked up from germline, CDR1 is SGHKS and CDR2 is YYEKEE (reference sequence). CDR3 loop: CASSLDVGGFSYEQYF. The CDR3 nucleotides read TGTGCCAGCAGCTTGGATGTCGGAGGTTTCTCATACGAGCAGTACTTC.

The rearrangement uses TRBV19 and TRBJ2-1, with 9 positions matching TRBD2. Germline CDR1 is LNHDA and CDR2 is SQIVND (reference sequence). V lost 5 bases and J lost 8; bases outside the gene matches: 13. The CDR3 is 16 amino acids. CDR3 amino acids: CASSAIGGRALDEQFF. The CDR3 region has the DNA TGTGCCAGTAGTGCGATTGGCGGGAGGGCCTTGGATGAGCAGTTCTTC. The entire variable domain, with the rest obtained from reference TRBV19 and TRBJ2-1, is as follows: DGGITQSPKYLFRKEGQNVTLSCEQNLNHDAMYWYRQDPGQGLRLIYYSQIVNDFQKGDIAEGYSVSREKKESFPLTVTSAQKNPTAFYLCASSAIGGRALDEQFFGPGTRLTVL.

The genes are TRBV9 and TRBJ2-3, with 7 bases fitting TRBD1. The CDR3 has 14 amino acids. Germline V gene data show CDR1 as SGDLS and CDR2 as YYNGEE. V was clipped by 0 bases and J by 5 bases; unmatched bases: 3. The chain's CDR3 is CASSVDRGRDTQYF. In nucleotides, the CDR3 is TGTGCCAGCAGCGTAGATAGGGGGCGAGATACGCAGTATTTT.

The chain combines TRBV13 with TRBJ1-2, with 8 bases fitting TRBD1. Germline V gives CDR1 PRHDT, CDR2 FYEKMQ (reference sequence). The CDR3 runs 15 residues. With 4 bases clipped from V and 3 bases from J, the junction kept 7 bases outside the gene matches. The CDR3 is CASSYYGQGDYGYTF. Written as DNA, the CDR3 is TGTGCCAGCAGCTATTACGGACAGGGTGACTATGGCTACACCTTC.